Listed below are T cell receptor beta chains from one sample, sequenced in a study of cytomegalovirus exposure and HLA in healthy donors. The table came from immunoSEQ multiplex PCR; TCRdb's copy has only in-frame clones and leaves some out. Here the sample spans 180,000 or so clones, more than 60% being singletons. The specimen sequenced was PBMCs. The receptors here all came from a woman aged 40 to 50 in good health and CMV-seropositive. The CDR3 runs from the conserved cysteine through the conserved F or W. D genes are given only for firm matches.

>12|TRBJ1-2|.|TRBV6-5
TGTGCCAGCAGTTACGTAGCCTATGGCTACACCTTC
CASSYVAYGYTF
>13|TRBJ2-7|.|TRBV9
TGTGCCAGCAACACAGGGAACGGTTACGAGCAGTACTTC
CASNTGNGYEQYF
>17|TRBJ1-5|.|TRBV18
TGTGCCAGCTCGCAATTGGGGCAGGCAAATAGCAATCAGCCCCAGCATTTT
CASSQLGQANSNQPQHF
>17|TRBJ2-1|TRBD2|TRBV4-1
TGCGCCAGCAGCCCCCGGGGCGCTAGCGGCCCTAGGGATGAGCAGTTCTTC
CASSPRGASGPRDEQFF
>13|TRBJ2-7|TRBD1|TRBV29-1
TGCAGCGGCTCGGACAGGAGCTCCTACGAGCAGTACTTC
CSGSDRSSYEQYF
>14|TRBJ2-7|TRBD2|TRBV2
TGTGCCAGCATGGCAGCGGGAGTTTATAACGAGCAGTACTTC
CASMAAGVYNEQYF
>14|TRBJ1-2|TRBD1|TRBV4-3
TGCGCCAGCAGCCAAGAGGGACAGGGCTATGGCTACACCTTC
CASSQEGQGYGYTF
>15|TRBJ2-7|.|TRBV7-2
TGTGCCAGCAGCTCCAACCCCGGGGGGCTGTACGAGCAGTACTTC
CASSSNPGGLYEQYF
>13|TRBJ2-2|.|TRBV7-3
TGTGCCAGCAGCCCACGACTAGCCGGGGAGCTGTTTTTT
CASSPRLAGELFF
>16|TRBJ1-2|TRBD1|TRBV6-5
TGTGCCAGCAGTTACTCGCGGACAGGGGGAAGAGATGGCTACACCTTC
CASSYSRTGGRDGYTF
>16|TRBJ2-1|TRBD2|TRBV10-1
TGCGCCAGCAGTGAGTCGAAACTAGCGGCCTACAATGAGCAGTTCTTC
CASSESKLAAYNEQFF